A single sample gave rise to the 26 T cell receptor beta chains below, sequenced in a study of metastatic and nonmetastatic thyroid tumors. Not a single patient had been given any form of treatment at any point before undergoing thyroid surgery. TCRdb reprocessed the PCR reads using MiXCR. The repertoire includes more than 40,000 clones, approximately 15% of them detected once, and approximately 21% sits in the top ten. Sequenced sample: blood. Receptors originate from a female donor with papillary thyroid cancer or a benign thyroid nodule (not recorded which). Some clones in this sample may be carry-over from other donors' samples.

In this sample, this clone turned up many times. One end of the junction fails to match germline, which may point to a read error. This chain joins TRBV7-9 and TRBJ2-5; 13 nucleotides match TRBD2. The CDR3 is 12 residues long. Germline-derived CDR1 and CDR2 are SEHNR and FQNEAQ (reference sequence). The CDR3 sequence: CASSSGTSGADF. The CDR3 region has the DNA TGTGCCAGCAGCTCCGGGACTAGCGGGGCGGACTTC.

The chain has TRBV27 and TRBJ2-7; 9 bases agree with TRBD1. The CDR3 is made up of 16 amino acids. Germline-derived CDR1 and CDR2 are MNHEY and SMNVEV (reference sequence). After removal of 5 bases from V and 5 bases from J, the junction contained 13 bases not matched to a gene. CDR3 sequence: CASSPLGWDRAHEQYF. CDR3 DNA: TGTGCCAGCAGTCCCCTCGGGTGGGACAGGGCACACGAGCAGTACTTC.

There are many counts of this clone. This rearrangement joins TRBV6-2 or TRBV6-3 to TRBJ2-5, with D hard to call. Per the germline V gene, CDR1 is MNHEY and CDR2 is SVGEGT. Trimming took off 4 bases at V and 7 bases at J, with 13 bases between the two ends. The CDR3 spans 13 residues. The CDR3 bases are TGTGCCAGCAGTTTAAGCCTTGCTGGGACCCAGTACTTC. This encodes CASSLSLAGTQYF.

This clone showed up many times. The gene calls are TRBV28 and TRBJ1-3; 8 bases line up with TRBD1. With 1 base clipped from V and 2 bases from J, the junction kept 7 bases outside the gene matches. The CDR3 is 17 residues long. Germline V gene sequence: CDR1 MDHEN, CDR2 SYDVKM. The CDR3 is CASSLYWTGRAGNTIYF. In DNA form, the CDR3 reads TGTGCCAGCAGTTTATACTGGACAGGGCGAGCTGGAAACACCATATATTTT.

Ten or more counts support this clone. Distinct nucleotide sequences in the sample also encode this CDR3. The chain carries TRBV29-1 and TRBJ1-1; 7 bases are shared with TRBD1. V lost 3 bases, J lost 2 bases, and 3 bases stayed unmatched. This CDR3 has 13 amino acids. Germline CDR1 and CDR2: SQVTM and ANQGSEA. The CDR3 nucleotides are TGCAGCGTTGATACAGGGGTTAACACTGAAGCTTTCTTT. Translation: CSVDTGVNTEAFF.

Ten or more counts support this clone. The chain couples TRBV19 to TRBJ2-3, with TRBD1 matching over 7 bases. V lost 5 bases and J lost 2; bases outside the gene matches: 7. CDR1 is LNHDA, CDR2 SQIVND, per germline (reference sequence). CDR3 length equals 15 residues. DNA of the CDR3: TGTGCCAGTAGTTCGACAGGGCCCACCACAGATACGCAGTATTTT. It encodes CASSSTGPTTDTQYF. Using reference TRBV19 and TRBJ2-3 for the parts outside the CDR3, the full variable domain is DGGITQSPKYLFRKEGQNVTLSCEQNLNHDAMYWYRQDPGQGLRLIYYSQIVNDFQKGDIAEGYSVSREKKESFPLTVTSAQKNPTAFYLCASSSTGPTTDTQYFGPGTRLTVL.

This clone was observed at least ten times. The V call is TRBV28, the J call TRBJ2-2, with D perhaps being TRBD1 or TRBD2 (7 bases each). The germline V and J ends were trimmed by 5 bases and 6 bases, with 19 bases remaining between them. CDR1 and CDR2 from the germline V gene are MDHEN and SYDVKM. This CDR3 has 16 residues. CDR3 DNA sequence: TGTGCCAGCAGTGACCCTCAGGGGGGGAGGTCCGGGGAGCTGTTTTTT. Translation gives CASSDPQGGRSGELFF.

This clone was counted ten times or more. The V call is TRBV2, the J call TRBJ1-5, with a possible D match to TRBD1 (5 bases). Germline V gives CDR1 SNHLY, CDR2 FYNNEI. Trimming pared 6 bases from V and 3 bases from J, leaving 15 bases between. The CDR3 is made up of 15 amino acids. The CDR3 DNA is TGTGCCAGCAGGGGGGAGGCAGGGATCAATCAGCCCCAGCATTTT. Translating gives CASRGEAGINQPQHF.

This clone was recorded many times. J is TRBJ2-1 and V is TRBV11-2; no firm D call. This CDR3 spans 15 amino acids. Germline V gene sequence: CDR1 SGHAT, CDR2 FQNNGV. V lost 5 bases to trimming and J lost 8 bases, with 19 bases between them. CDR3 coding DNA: TGTGCCAGCAGCCCCCGGGTGCTCCTAAACTATGAGCAGTTCTTC. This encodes CASSPRVLLNYEQFF.

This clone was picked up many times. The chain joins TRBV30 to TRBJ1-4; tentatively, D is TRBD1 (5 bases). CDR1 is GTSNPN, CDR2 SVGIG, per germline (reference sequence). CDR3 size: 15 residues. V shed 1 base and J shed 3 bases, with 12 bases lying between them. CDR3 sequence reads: CAWSALGAANEKLFF. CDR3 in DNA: TGTGCCTGGAGTGCGCTAGGGGCGGCTAATGAAAAACTGTTTTTT.

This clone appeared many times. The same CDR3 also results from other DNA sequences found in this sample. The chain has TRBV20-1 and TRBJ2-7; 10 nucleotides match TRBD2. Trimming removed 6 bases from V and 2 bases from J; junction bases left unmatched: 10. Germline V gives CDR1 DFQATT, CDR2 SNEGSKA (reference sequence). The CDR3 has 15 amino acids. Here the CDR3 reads CSAPPRSGRAYEQYF. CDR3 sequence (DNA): TGCAGTGCACCCCCCAGGAGCGGGAGGGCCTACGAGCAGTACTTC.

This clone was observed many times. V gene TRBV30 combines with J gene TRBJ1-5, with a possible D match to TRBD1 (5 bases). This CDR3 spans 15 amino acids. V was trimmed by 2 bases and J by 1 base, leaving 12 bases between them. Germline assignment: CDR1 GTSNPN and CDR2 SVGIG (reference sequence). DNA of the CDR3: TGTGCCTGGAGTCACGGGACGGCGAGCAATCAGCCCCAGCATTTT. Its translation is CAWSHGTASNQPQHF.

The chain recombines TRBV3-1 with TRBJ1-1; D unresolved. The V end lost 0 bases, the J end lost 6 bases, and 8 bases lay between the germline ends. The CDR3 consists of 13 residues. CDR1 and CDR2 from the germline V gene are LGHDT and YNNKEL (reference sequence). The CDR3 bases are TGTGCCAGCAGCCAAGACGGCAGAGCTGAAGCTTTCTTT. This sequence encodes CASSQDGRAEAFF.

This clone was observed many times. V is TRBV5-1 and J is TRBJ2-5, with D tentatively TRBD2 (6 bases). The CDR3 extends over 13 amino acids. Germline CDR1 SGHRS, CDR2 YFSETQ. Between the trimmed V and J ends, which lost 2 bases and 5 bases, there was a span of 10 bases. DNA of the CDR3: TGCGCCAGCAGCTTCACGGGGGTTGAGACCCAGTACTTC. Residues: CASSFTGVETQYF.

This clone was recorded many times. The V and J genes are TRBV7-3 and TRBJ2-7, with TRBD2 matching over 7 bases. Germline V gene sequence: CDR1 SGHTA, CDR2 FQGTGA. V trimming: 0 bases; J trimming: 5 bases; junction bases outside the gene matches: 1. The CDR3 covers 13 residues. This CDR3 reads CASSLTAGNEQYF. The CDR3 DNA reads TGTGCCAGCAGCTTAACAGCGGGGAACGAGCAGTACTTC.

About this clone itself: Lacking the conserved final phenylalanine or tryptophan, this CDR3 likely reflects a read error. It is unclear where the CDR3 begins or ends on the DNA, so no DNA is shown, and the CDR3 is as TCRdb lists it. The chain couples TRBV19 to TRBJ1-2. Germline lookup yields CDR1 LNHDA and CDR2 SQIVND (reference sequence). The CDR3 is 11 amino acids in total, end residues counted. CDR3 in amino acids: CASSGGYGYTC.

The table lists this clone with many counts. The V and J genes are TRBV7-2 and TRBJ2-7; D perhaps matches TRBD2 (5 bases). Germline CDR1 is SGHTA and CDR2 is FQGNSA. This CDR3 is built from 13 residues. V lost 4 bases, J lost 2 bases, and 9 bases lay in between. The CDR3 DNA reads TGTGCCAGCAGCTCCACGAGGGCCTACGAGCAGTACTTC. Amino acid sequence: CASSSTRAYEQYF.

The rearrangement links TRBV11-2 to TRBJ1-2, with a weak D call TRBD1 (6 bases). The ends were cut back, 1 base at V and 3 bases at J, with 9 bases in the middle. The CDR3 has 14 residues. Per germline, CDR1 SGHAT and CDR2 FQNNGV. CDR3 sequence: CASSLGRGDYGYTF. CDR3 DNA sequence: TGTGCCAGCAGCTTAGGCAGGGGAGACTATGGCTACACCTTC.

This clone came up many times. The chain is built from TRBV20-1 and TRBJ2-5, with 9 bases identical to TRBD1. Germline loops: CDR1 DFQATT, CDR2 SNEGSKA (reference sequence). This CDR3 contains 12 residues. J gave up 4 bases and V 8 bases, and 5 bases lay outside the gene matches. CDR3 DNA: TGCAGTAGCAACAGGGGGCTAGAGACCCAGTACTTC. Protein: CSSNRGLETQYF.

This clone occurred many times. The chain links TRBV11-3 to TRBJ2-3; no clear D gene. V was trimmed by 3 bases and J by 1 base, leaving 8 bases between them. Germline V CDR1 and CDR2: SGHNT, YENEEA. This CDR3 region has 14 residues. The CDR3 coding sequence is TGTGCCAGCAGCTTTAAAAGCGGCACAGATACGCAGTATTTT. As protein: CASSFKSGTDTQYF.

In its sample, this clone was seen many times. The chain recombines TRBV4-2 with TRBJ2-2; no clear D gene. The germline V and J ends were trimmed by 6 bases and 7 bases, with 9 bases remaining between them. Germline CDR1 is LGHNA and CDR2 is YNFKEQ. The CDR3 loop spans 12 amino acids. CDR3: CASRGLHGELFF. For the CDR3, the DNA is TGTGCCAGCAGAGGCCTTCACGGGGAGCTGTTTTTT.

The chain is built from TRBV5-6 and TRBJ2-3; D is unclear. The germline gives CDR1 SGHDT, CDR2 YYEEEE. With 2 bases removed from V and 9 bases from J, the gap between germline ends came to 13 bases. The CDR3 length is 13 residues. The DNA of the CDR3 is TGTGCCAGCAGCTTTACAGACTGGGCCACGCAGTATTTT. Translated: CASSFTDWATQYF.

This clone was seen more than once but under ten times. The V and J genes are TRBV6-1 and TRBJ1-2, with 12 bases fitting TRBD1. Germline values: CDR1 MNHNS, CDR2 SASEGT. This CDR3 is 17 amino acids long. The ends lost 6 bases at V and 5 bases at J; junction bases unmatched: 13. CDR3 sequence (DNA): TGTGCCAGCAGCGAACCCGGGACAGGGGGCGCTTCTTATGGCTACACCTTC. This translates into CASSEPGTGGASYGYTF.

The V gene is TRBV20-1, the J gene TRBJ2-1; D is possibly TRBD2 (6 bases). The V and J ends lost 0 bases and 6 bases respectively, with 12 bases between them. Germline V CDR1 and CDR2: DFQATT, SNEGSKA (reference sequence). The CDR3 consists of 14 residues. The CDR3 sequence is CSARDEGAGNEQFF. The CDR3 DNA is TGCAGTGCTAGAGATGAGGGAGCGGGCAATGAGCAGTTCTTC.

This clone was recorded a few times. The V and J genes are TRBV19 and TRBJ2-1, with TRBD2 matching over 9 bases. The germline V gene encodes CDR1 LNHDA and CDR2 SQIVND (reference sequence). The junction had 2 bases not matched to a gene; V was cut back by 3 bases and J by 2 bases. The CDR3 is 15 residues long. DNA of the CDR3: TGTGCCAGTAGTATGTCTAGCGGGACCTACAATGAGCAGTTCTTC. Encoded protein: CASSMSSGTYNEQFF.

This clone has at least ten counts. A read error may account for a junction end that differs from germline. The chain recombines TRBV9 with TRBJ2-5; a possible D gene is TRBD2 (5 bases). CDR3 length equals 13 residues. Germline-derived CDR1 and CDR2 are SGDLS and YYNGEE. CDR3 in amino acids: CASNVEEGETQYF. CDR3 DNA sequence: TGTGCCAGCAACGTAGAAGAGGGAGAGACCCAGTACTTC.